This T cell receptor (beta chain) was profiled in a study of PD-1 blockade in classical Hodgkin lymphoma. Notes on this clone: Its antigen is unidentified.

Sequencing was performed with immunoSEQ multiplex PCR; in TCRdb, only in-frame clones are kept and a portion is missing. The profile covers 40,000 to 45,000 clones, with around 78% appearing a single time and roughly 12% taken by the ten largest. V lost 0 bases and J lost 5, with 5 bases in between. The CDR3 loop spans 13 amino acids. Germline V gene sequence: CDR1 KGHSY, CDR2 FQNENV. Exposure to brentuximab vedotin varied, and each patient had relapsed following autologous stem cell transplantation. Whole-study findings and limits: Compared with healthy donors, newly diagnosed patients reportedly showed lower baseline TCR diversity.

The sequenced sample was peripheral blood mononuclear cells (PBMCs), obtained at baseline. The receptor was derived from a human donor with classical Hodgkin lymphoma. This rearrangement joins TRBV16 to TRBJ1-5; D call uncertain. Here the CDR3 reads CASSQSRYQPQHF. For the CDR3, the DNA is TGTGCCAGCAGCCAATCGCGTTATCAGCCCCAGCATTTT.